Below, 5 T cell receptor beta chains from the same sample are listed, as sequenced in a study of blood T cell repertoires in COVID-19. Sequencing was performed with immunoSEQ multiplex PCR; in TCRdb, only in-frame clones are kept and a portion is missing. The sample lists approximately 200,000 clones; approximately 91% were seen once. The sequencing sample was made of peripheral blood. Receptor source: a woman aged 55-70 years with acute or convalescent COVID-19.

The chain combines TRBV18 with TRBJ2-3, with D possibly being TRBD2 (5 bases). Germline V gives CDR1 KGHSH, CDR2 LQKENI. The CDR3 spans 14 residues. The germline V and J ends were trimmed by 1 base and 6 bases, with 11 bases remaining between them. This chain's CDR3 is CASSPLEGLDTQYF. In nucleotides, the CDR3 is TGTGCCAGCTCACCACTAGAGGGTTTGGATACGCAGTATTTT.

This chain links TRBV9 with TRBJ1-1, with unresolved D. V shed 3 bases and J shed 4 bases, with 13 bases lying between them. CDR1 is SGDLS and CDR2 is YYNGEE in the germline V gene. This CDR3 contains 14 residues. For the CDR3, the DNA is TGTGCCAGCAGCGCCGGGGTATCGGGCACTGAAGCTTTCTTT. This translates into CASSAGVSGTEAFF.

The chain joins TRBV5-4 to TRBJ2-5, with a tentative D call TRBD2 (6 bases). The V end was cut by 4 bases, the J end by 6 bases, with 19 bases between. Looked up from germline, CDR1 is SGHNT and CDR2 is YYREEE (reference sequence). The CDR3 is 15 amino acids. The CDR3 reads CASSPLAEGVKTQYF. CDR3 coding DNA: TGTGCCAGCAGCCCCTTGGCGGAGGGTGTGAAGACCCAGTACTTC.

This chain uses TRBV18 with TRBJ2-1; tentatively, D is TRBD2 (6 bases). This CDR3 comprises 14 residues. CDR1 KGHSH and CDR2 LQKENI come from the germline V gene. V shed 4 bases and J shed 3 bases, with 10 bases lying between them. CDR3 nucleotides: TGTGCCAGCTCACGGGCGGGGCTCTACAATGAGCAGTTCTTC. Its protein is CASSRAGLYNEQFF.

The chain has TRBV5-1 and TRBJ1-1, with TRBD1 as a possible D gene (5 bases). Germline V CDR1 and CDR2: SGHRS, YFSETQ. This CDR3 contains 13 residues. Trimming removed 4 bases from V and 1 base from J, with 8 bases in between. CDR3 DNA: TGCGCCAGCAGCCCCGGGGGGAACACTGAAGCTTTCTTT. Residues: CASSPGGNTEAFF.